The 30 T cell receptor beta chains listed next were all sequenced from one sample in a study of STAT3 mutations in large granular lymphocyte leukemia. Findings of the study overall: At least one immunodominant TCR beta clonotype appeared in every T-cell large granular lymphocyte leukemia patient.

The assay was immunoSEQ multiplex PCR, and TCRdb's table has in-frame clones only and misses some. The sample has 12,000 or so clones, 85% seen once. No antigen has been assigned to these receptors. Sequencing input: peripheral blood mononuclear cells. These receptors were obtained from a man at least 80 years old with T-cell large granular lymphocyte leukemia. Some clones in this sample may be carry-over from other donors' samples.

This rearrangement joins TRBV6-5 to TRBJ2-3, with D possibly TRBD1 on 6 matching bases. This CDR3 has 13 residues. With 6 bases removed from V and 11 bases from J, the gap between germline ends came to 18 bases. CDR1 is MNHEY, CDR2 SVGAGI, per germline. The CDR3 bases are TGTGCCAGCAGCAGGAGGACAGACCTCCTGCAGTATTTT. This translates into CASSRRTDLLQYF.

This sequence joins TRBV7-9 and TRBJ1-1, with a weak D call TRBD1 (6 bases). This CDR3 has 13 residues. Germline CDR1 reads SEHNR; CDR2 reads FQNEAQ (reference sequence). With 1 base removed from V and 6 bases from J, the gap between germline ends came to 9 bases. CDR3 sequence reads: CASSLGAGAEAFF. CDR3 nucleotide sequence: TGTGCCAGCAGCTTAGGGGCAGGGGCTGAAGCTTTCTTT.

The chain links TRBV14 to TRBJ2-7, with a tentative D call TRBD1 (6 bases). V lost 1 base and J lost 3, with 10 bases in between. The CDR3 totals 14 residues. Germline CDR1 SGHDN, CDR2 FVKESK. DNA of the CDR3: TGTGCCAGCAGCCAAGGGACAGCAGTCTACGAGCAGTACTTC. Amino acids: CASSQGTAVYEQYF.

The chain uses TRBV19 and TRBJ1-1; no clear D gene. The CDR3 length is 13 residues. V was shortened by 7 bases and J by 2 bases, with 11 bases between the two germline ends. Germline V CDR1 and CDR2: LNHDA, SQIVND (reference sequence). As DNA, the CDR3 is TGTGCCAGTAATCAGGTGCCTAACACTGAAGCTTTCTTT. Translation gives CASNQVPNTEAFF.

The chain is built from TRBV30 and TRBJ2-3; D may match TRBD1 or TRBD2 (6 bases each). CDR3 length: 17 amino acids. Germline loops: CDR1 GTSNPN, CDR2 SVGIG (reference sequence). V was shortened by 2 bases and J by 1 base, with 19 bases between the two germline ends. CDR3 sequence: CAWSRRMGGAGTDTQYF. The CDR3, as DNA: TGTGCCTGGAGTAGAAGAATGGGGGGCGCCGGCACAGATACGCAGTATTTT.

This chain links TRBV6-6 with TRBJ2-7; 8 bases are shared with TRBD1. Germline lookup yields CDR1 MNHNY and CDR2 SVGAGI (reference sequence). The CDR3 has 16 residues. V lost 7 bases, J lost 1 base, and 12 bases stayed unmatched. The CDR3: CASKGQDSQESYEQYF. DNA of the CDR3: TGTGCCAGCAAGGGACAGGACAGTCAGGAATCCTACGAGCAGTACTTC.

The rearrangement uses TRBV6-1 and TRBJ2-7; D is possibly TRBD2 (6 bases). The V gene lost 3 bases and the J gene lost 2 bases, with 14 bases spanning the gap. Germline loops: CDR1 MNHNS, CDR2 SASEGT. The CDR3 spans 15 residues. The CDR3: CASSEALATTYEQYF. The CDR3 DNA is TGTGCCAGCAGTGAGGCACTAGCCACAACCTACGAGCAGTACTTC.

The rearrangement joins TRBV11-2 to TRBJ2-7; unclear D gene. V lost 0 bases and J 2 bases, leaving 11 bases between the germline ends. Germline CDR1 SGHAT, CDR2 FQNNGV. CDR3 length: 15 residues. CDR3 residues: CASSLDRPSTYEQYF. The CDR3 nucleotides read TGTGCCAGCAGCTTAGATCGGCCGAGCACCTACGAGCAGTACTTC. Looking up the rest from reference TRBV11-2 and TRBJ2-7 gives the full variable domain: EAGVAQSPRYKIIEKRQSVAFWCNPISGHATLYWYQQILGQGPKLLIQFQNNGVVDDSQLPKDRFSAERLKGVDSTLKIQPAKLEDSAVYLCASSLDRPSTYEQYFGPGTRLTVT.

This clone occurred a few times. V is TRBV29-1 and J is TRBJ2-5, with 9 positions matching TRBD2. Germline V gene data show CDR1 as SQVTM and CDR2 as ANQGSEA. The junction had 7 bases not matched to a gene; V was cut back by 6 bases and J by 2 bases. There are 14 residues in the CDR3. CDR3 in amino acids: CSVPWRGGQETQYF. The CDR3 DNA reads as TGCAGCGTCCCCTGGCGGGGGGGACAAGAGACCCAGTACTTC.

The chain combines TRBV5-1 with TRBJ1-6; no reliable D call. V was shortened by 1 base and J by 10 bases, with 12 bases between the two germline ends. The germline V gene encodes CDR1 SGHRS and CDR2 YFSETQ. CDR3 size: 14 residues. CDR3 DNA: TGCGCCAGCAGCTTGAACTGGGGTGACTCACCCCTCCACTTT. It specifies CASSLNWGDSPLHF.

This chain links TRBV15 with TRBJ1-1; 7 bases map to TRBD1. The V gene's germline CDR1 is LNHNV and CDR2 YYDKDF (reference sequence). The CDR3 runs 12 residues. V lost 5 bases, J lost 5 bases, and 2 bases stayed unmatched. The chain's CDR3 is CATSPGGTEAFF. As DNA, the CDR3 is TGTGCCACCAGCCCAGGGGGGACTGAAGCTTTCTTT. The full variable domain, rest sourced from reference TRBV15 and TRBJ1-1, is DAMVIQNPRYQVTQFGKPVTLSCSQTLNHNVMYWYQQKSSQAPKLLFHYYDKDFNNEADTPDNFQSRRPNTSFCFLDIRSPGLGDTAMYLCATSPGGTEAFFGQGTRLTVV.

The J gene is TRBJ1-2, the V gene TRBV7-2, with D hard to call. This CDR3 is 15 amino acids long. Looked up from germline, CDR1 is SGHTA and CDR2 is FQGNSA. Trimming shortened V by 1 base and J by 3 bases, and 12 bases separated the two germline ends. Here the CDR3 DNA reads TGTGCCAGCAGCTTAGAAGGGTGGTCGGACTATGGCTACACCTTC. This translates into CASSLEGWSDYGYTF.

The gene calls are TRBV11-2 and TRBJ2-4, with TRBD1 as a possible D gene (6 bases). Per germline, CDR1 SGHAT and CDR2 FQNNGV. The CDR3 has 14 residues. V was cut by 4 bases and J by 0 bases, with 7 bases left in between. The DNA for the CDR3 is TGTGCCAGCAGCTCAGGGGTAGCCAAAAACATTCAGTACTTC. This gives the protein CASSSGVAKNIQYF.

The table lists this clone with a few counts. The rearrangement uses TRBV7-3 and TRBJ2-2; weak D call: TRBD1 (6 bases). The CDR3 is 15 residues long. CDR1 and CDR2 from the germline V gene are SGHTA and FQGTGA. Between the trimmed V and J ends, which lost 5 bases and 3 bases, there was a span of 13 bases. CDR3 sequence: CASSRDRTDTGELFF. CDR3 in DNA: TGTGCCAGCAGCCGCGACAGGACCGACACCGGGGAGCTGTTTTTT.

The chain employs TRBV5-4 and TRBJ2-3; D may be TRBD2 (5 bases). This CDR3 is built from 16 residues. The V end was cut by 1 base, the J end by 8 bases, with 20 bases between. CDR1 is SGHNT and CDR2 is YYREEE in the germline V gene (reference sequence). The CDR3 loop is CASSLFPEGADATQYF. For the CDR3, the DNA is TGTGCCAGCAGCTTGTTCCCTGAGGGCGCCGATGCTACGCAGTATTTT.

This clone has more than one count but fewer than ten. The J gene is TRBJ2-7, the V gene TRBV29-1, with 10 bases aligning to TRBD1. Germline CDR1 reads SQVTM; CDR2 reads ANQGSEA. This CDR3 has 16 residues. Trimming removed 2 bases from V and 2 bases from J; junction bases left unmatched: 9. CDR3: CSVERLGGQGAYEQYF. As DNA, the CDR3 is TGCAGCGTTGAAAGGTTAGGAGGACAGGGGGCCTACGAGCAGTACTTC.

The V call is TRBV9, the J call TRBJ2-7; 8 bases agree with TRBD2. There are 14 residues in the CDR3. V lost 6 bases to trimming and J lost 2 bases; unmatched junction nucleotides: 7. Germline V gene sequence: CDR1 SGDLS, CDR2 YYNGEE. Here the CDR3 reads CASNAKRETYEQYF. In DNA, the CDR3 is TGTGCCAGCAACGCGAAGCGGGAGACCTACGAGCAGTACTTC.

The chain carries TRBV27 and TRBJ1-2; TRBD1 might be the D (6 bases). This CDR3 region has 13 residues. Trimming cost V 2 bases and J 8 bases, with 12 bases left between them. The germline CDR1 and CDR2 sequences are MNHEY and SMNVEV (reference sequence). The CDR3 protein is CASSLVAGEGYTF. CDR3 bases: TGTGCCAGCAGTTTAGTGGCAGGGGAAGGCTACACCTTC.

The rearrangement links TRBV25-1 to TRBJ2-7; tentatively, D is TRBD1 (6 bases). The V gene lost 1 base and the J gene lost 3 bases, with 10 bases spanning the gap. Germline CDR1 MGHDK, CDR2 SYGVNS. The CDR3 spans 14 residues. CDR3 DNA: TGTGCCAGCAGTGAATCGCCAGGGGACTACGAGCAGTACTTC. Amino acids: CASSESPGDYEQYF.

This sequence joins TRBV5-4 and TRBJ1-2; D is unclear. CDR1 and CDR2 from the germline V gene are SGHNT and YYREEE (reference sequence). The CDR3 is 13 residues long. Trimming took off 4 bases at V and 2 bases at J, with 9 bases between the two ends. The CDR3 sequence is CASSPRGNYGYTF. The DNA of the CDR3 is TGTGCCAGCAGCCCACGTGGGAACTATGGCTACACCTTC.

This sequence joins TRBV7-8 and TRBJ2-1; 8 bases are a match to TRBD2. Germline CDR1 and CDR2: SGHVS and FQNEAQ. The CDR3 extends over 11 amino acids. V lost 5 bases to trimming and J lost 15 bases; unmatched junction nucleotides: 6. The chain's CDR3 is CASSNSGGSFF. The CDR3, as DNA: TGTGCCAGCAGCAACAGCGGGGGCTCGTTCTTC.

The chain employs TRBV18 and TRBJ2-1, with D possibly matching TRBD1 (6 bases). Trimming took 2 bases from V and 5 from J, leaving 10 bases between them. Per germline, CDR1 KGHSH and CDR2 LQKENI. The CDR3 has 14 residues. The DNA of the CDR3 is TGTGCCAGCTCACCATTACGGGACAACAATGAGCAGTTCTTC. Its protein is CASSPLRDNNEQFF.

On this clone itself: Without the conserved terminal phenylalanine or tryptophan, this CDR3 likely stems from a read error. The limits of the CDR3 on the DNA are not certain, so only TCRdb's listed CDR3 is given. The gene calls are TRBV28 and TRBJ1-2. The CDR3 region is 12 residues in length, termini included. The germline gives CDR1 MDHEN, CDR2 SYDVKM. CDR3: CASSMIGSGLHL.

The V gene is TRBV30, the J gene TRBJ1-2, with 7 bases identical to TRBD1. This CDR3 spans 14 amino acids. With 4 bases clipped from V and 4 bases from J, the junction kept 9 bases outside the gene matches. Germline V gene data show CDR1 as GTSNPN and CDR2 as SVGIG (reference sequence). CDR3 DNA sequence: TGTGCCTGGAACGCGGAGAGGGGGCCCTATGGCTACACCTTC. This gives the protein CAWNAERGPYGYTF.

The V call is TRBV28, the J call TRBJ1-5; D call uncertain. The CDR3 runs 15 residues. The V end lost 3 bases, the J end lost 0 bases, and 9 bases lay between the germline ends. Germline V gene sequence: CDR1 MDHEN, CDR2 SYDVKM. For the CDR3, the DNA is TGTGCCAGCAGTTTGGCAGCCTTTAGCAATCAGCCCCAGCATTTT. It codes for CASSLAAFSNQPQHF.

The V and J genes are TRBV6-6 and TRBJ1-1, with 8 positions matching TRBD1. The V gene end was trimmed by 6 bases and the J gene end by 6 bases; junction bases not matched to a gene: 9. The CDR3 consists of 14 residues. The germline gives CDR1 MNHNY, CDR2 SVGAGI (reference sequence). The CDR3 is CASRGQAEVSEAFF. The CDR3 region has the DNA TGTGCCAGCAGGGGACAGGCGGAGGTTTCTGAAGCTTTCTTT.

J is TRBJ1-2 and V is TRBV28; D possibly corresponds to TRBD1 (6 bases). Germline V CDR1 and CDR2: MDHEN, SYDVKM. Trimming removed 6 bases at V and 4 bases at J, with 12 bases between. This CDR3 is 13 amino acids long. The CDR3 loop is CASSLGALYGYTF. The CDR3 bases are TGTGCCAGCAGCTTGGGGGCCCTCTATGGCTACACCTTC.

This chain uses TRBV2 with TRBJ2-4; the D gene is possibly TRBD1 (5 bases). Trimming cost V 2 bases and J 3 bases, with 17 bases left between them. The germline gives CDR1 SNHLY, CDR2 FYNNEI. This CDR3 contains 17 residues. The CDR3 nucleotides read TGTGCCAGCAGTGAAAGGCTGGTTGGGGCAAGCAAAAACATTCAGTACTTC. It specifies CASSERLVGASKNIQYF.

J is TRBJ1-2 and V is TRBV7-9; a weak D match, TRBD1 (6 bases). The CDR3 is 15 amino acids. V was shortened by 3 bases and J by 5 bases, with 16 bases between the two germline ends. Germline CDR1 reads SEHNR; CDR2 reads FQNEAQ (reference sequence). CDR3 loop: CASSLVDSRAYGYTF. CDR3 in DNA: TGTGCCAGCAGCTTGGTGGACAGTCGAGCTTATGGCTACACCTTC.

In nucleotides, the CDR3 is TGTGCCTGGAGTCTTTTGTCGGGGACTGAAGCTTTCTTT. Its protein product is CAWSLLSGTEAFF. The gene calls are TRBV30 and TRBJ1-1; D is uncertain. V lost 2 bases to trimming and J lost 5 bases, with 12 bases between them. CDR3 length equals 13 residues. Per the germline V gene, CDR1 is GTSNPN and CDR2 is SVGIG (reference sequence).